These T cell receptor beta chains were read from a single sample in a study of blood T cell repertoires in COVID-19. Using immunoSEQ multiplex PCR, the repertoire was profiled, and TCRdb retains in-frame clones only, with some absent. This table has about 250,000 clones, 87% appearing once. Sample: peripheral blood. The receptors were sampled from a man in his late teens or twenties with active or convalescent COVID-19. Each CDR3 is given with its conserved first and last residue. A D gene is named only where the DNA matches it firmly.

J gene: TRBJ2-7; V gene: TRBV19; D gene: TRBD2; CDR3 protein: CASSIGGGGPFWEQYF; CDR3 DNA: TGTGCCAGTAGTATAGGAGGCGGGGGGCCCTTCTGGGAGCAGTACTTC
J gene: TRBJ1-6; V gene: TRBV2; D gene: .; CDR3 protein: CASSGRVGGNNSPLHF; CDR3 DNA: TGTGCCAGCAGTGGAAGGGTTGGGGGGAATAATTCACCCCTCCACTTT
J gene: TRBJ1-1; V gene: TRBV6-2/TRBV6-3; D gene: .; CDR3 protein: CASSYIRGNTEAFF; CDR3 DNA: TGTGCCAGCAGTTATATCCGGGGGAACACTGAAGCTTTCTTT
J gene: TRBJ2-1; V gene: TRBV18; D gene: .; CDR3 protein: CASSPRSGGPGNEQFF; CDR3 DNA: TGTGCCAGCTCACCACGTTCGGGCGGCCCGGGGAATGAGCAGTTCTTC
J gene: TRBJ2-7; V gene: TRBV5-5; D gene: TRBD2; CDR3 protein: CASSPSGIYEQYF; CDR3 DNA: TGTGCCAGCAGCCCAAGCGGGATCTACGAGCAGTACTTC
J gene: TRBJ2-7; V gene: TRBV6-5; D gene: TRBD1; CDR3 protein: CASSYIGQGGLQYF; CDR3 DNA: TGTGCCAGCAGTTACATCGGACAGGGGGGTCTGCAGTACTTC
J gene: TRBJ1-2; V gene: TRBV3-1/TRBV3-2; D gene: .; CDR3 protein: CASRPVGRGDNYGYTF; CDR3 DNA: TGTGCCAGCAGACCCGTCGGCAGGGGAGATAACTATGGCTACACCTTC
J gene: TRBJ2-1; V gene: TRBV24-1; D gene: TRBD1; CDR3 protein: CATSASDRGYNEQFF; CDR3 DNA: TGTGCCACCAGTGCCTCGGACAGGGGCTACAATGAGCAGTTCTTC
J gene: TRBJ1-5; V gene: TRBV7-7; D gene: .; CDR3 protein: CASSLALSREAPWSSHQPQHF; CDR3 DNA: TGTGCCAGCAGCTTAGCGCTATCCAGGGAAGCCCCCTGGAGCAGCCATCAGCCCCAGCATTTT
J gene: TRBJ2-7; V gene: TRBV18; D gene: .; CDR3 protein: CASSPQGGAINEQYF; CDR3 DNA: TGTGCCAGCTCCCCCCAGGGGGGCGCGATCAACGAGCAGTACTTC
J gene: TRBJ2-7; V gene: TRBV5-1; D gene: .; CDR3 protein: CASSLSRVGREQYF; CDR3 DNA: TGCGCCAGCAGCTTGTCCAGGGTGGGTCGCGAGCAGTACTTC